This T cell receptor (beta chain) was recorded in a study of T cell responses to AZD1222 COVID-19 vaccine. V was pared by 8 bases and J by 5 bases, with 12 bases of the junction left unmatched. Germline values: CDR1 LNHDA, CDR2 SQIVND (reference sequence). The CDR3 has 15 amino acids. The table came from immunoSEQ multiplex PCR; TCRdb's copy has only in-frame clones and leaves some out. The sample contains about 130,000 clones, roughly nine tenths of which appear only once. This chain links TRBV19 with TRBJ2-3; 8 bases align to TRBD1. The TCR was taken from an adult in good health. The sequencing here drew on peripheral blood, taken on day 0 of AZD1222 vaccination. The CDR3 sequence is CASGNPQGAGDTQYF. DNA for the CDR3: TGTGCCAGTGGAAACCCCCAGGGGGCTGGAGATACGCAGTATTTT.